This T cell receptor beta chain originates from a study of shared clonotypes between healthy human individuals. Study context: The people who gave samples were a couple of women and a few men aged 18 to 49.

Germline CDR1 is SGHRS and CDR2 is YFSETQ. This CDR3 is 15 amino acids long. Trimming removed 5 bases from V and 1 base from J, with 14 bases in between. Authors' processing steps: Junction-only sequences without quality scores were provided by ImmunoSEQ, so filtering was different. TCRdb keeps only in-frame clones here, not all; method: immunoSEQ multiplex PCR. The DNA was the basis for D and trimming; V, J and clone size are from that table. The table records 1,500,000 or so clones, around 98.5% of them present only once. Sequencing input: naive CD4+ T cells sorted from blood. Subset of the sample: CD45RA+ positively selected. This TCR derives from a man under 40 in good health. This chain uses TRBV5-1 with TRBJ2-3; perhaps TRBD1 as D (5 bases). The CDR3 region is CASRQGAYGTDTQYF. For the CDR3, the DNA is TGCGCCAGCAGGCAAGGGGCTTATGGCACAGATACGCAGTATTTT.